A single sample gave rise to the 31 T cell receptor beta chains below, sequenced in a study of blood T cell repertoires in COVID-19. TCRdb's table, derived via immunoSEQ multiplex PCR, lists solely in-frame clones and lacks some. The sample records 250,000 to 300,000 clones, about four fifths being singletons. Sequencing was done on a sample of peripheral blood. These receptors came from a woman under 30 with acute or convalescent COVID-19.

This chain links TRBV14 with TRBJ2-6, with 9 bases lining up with TRBD1. Germline trimming cut 4 bases from V and 0 bases from J; bases unmatched to any gene: 16. Germline V lookup: CDR1 SGHDN, CDR2 FVKESK. The CDR3 runs 21 residues. This CDR3 reads CASSPRPDRGSPNSGANVLTF. The CDR3 DNA reads as TGTGCCAGCAGCCCGCGCCCGGACAGGGGATCACCAAACTCTGGGGCCAACGTCCTGACTTTC.

The V and J genes are TRBV20-1 and TRBJ1-5; D not certain. Trimming removed 1 base from V and 7 bases from J, with 5 bases in between. This CDR3 comprises 11 residues. The germline gives CDR1 DFQATT, CDR2 SNEGSKA (reference sequence). The DNA of the CDR3 is TGCAGTGCTAGAGCCGGGCAGCCCCAGCATTTT. Protein: CSARAGQPQHF.

CDR3 bases: TGTGCCAGCAGCTCGGGACTAGTAGCAGATACGCAGTATTTT. Its translation: CASSSGLVADTQYF. The chain has TRBV11-2 and TRBJ2-3, with 8 bases matching TRBD2. Germline V gene lookup returns CDR1 SGHAT and CDR2 FQNNGV. With V trimmed by 4 bases and J by 4 bases, 4 bases remained unmatched. The CDR3 runs to 14 residues.

The chain has TRBV4-3 and TRBJ2-6, with 8 bases fitting TRBD1. Germline V gene sequence: CDR1 LGHNA, CDR2 YSLEER. With V trimmed by 5 bases and J by 2 bases, 5 bases remained unmatched. CDR3 size: 16 residues. The CDR3 protein is CASSYLQGAGANVLTF. The CDR3 nucleotides read TGCGCCAGCAGCTACCTACAGGGGGCTGGGGCCAACGTCCTGACTTTC.

The gene calls are TRBV28 and TRBJ1-6, with 7 bases that match TRBD1. The CDR3 is 14 amino acids. The germline V gene has CDR1 MDHEN and CDR2 SYDVKM. V shed 6 bases, J shed 7 bases, and the junction held 6 bases outside the gene matches. CDR3 protein: CASRPGQPNSPLHF. In DNA, the CDR3 is TGTGCCAGCAGGCCGGGACAGCCAAATTCACCCCTCCACTTT. Complete variable domain (other parts from reference TRBV28 and TRBJ1-6): DVKVTQSSRYLVKRTGEKVFLECVQDMDHENMFWYRQDPGLGLRLIYFSYDVKMKEKGDIPEGYSVSREKKERFSLILESASTNQTSMYLCASRPGQPNSPLHFGNGTRLTVT.

This clone occurred many times. This rearrangement joins TRBV5-1 to TRBJ1-3, with 7 bases that match TRBD1. Germline V CDR1 and CDR2: SGHRS, YFSETQ. The CDR3 has 16 residues. The ends lost 4 bases at V and 0 bases at J; junction bases unmatched: 7. CDR3 sequence (DNA): TGCGCCAGCAGCATAGGGGACAGCTACTCTGGAAACACCATATATTTT. Translation gives CASSIGDSYSGNTIYF.

The sample holds one count of this clone. The rearrangement uses TRBV14 and TRBJ1-6; 8 bases are shared with TRBD1. The germline gives CDR1 SGHDN, CDR2 FVKESK. The CDR3 spans 15 residues. Trimming removed 4 bases from V and 9 bases from J; junction bases left unmatched: 8. CDR3 DNA sequence: TGTGCCAGCAGCCCCTATGGACAGGGAGCTTCACCCCTCCACTTT. Translation: CASSPYGQGASPLHF.

The chain uses TRBV7-9 and TRBJ2-3, with 8 bases identical to TRBD2. The CDR3 is 16 amino acids. The germline gives CDR1 SEHNR, CDR2 FQNEAQ (reference sequence). With 4 bases clipped from V and 2 bases from J, the junction kept 8 bases outside the gene matches. The CDR3, as DNA: TGTGCCAGCAGCTCCTTCACGGGGGGGGTCACAGATACGCAGTATTTT. Its translation: CASSSFTGGVTDTQYF.

This clone was seen only once. The chain is built from TRBV11-3 and TRBJ2-3, with unresolved D. The CDR3 has 12 amino acids. Germline loops: CDR1 SGHNT, CDR2 YENEEA. V lost 5 bases and J 5 bases, leaving 8 bases between the germline ends. The chain's CDR3 is CASSRGGDTQYF. CDR3 bases: TGTGCCAGCAGCAGAGGTGGAGATACGCAGTATTTT. Full variable domain (remainder filled in from reference TRBV11-3 and TRBJ2-3): EAGVVQSPRYKIIEKKQPVAFWCNPISGHNTLYWYLQNLGQGPELLIRYENEEAVDDSQLPKDRFSAERLKGVDSTLKIQPAELGDSAVYLCASSRGGDTQYFGPGTRLTVL.

CDR3 sequence (DNA): TGCGCCAGCAGCGGAACAGGGGCCACTGAAGCTTTCTTT. It codes for CASSGTGATEAFF. The rearrangement links TRBV5-1 to TRBJ1-1; TRBD1 matches 7 bases. CDR3 length equals 13 residues. Germline assignment: CDR1 SGHRS and CDR2 YFSETQ. V was pared by 4 bases and J by 4 bases, with 4 bases of the junction left unmatched.

The chain links TRBV27 to TRBJ2-7, with D perhaps matching TRBD2 (6 bases). This CDR3 spans 15 amino acids. V was trimmed by 3 bases and J by 0 bases, leaving 12 bases between them. Germline V lookup: CDR1 MNHEY, CDR2 SMNVEV (reference sequence). CDR3 coding DNA: TGTGCCAGCAGTTTTAGGGTCGGGAGCTCCTACGAGCAGTACTTC. Its translation: CASSFRVGSSYEQYF.

This clone was detected a few times. The V and J genes are TRBV6-2 or TRBV6-3 and TRBJ1-5; possible D gene TRBD1, 6 bases. CDR3 length equals 14 residues. The V end lost 2 bases, the J end lost 5 bases, and 10 bases lay between the germline ends. Germline CDR1 MNHEY, CDR2 SVGEGT. CDR3 loop: CASSYPRQDQPQHF. The CDR3 DNA reads as TGTGCCAGCAGTTACCCAAGACAGGATCAGCCCCAGCATTTT.

This clone has a single count. The chain links TRBV10-3 to TRBJ2-1; weak D call: TRBD2 (6 bases). CDR1 and CDR2 (germline): ENHRY, SYGVKD. The CDR3 loop spans 12 amino acids. Trimming stripped 6 bases from V and 9 bases from J, with 12 bases between. CDR3 sequence: CAIRPGLGEQFF. In DNA form, the CDR3 reads TGTGCCATCAGACCGGGACTTGGTGAGCAGTTCTTC.

This rearrangement joins TRBV7-3 to TRBJ2-7; TRBD1 matches 7 bases. Germline assignment: CDR1 SGHTA and CDR2 FQGTGA. This CDR3 has 15 residues. Trimming took 5 bases from V and 0 from J; bases not matched to a gene: 7. In nucleotides, the CDR3 is TGTGCCAGCAGCCCAGGACAGGCCTACTCCTACGAGCAGTACTTC. Translated, it gives CASSPGQAYSYEQYF.

The rearrangement uses TRBV18 and TRBJ1-6, with 7 bases matching TRBD1. The CDR3 has 15 residues. Per germline, CDR1 KGHSH and CDR2 LQKENI. The V segment lost 0 bases and the J segment 10 bases; nucleotides outside the gene matches: 6. CDR3 loop: CASSPPGTVGSPLHF. CDR3 sequence (DNA): TGTGCCAGCTCACCACCCGGGACAGTCGGGTCACCCCTCCACTTT.

This clone was picked up one time. The V gene is TRBV10-3, the J gene TRBJ2-2, with D maybe TRBD1 (5 bases). Trimming took 4 bases from V and 7 from J, leaving 13 bases between them. Germline assignment: CDR1 ENHRY and CDR2 SYGVKD. This CDR3 spans 14 amino acids. CDR3 nucleotide sequence: TGTGCCATCAGTGCCACTGGGGCGGACGGGGAGCTGTTTTTT. Its translation is CAISATGADGELFF.

The rearrangement uses TRBV15 and TRBJ2-1; maybe TRBD2 (6 bases). CDR1 is LNHNV, CDR2 YYDKDF, per germline (reference sequence). This CDR3 is 15 amino acids long. Trimming shortened V by 2 bases and J by 10 bases, and 18 bases separated the two germline ends. CDR3 DNA sequence: TGTGCCACCAGCAGACCGGGACTCCTACAATTCGAGCAGTTCTTC. Translating gives CATSRPGLLQFEQFF.

The chain combines TRBV27 with TRBJ1-1; D is undetermined. CDR1 is MNHEY and CDR2 is SMNVEV in the germline V gene (reference sequence). With 5 bases removed from V and 12 bases from J, the gap between germline ends came to 16 bases. The CDR3 covers 12 residues. CDR3: CASSMRLGPTFF. For the CDR3, the DNA is TGTGCCAGCAGTATGCGGCTCGGCCCGACTTTCTTT.

The rearrangement links TRBV6-6 to TRBJ2-2, with 8 nucleotides matching TRBD2. V lost 0 bases, J lost 6 bases, and 6 bases stayed unmatched. The CDR3 runs to 16 residues. The germline V gene encodes CDR1 MNHNY and CDR2 SVGAGI (reference sequence). CDR3 sequence (DNA): TGTGCCAGCAGTTACTCGGGAGCGGGAGTGGCCGGGGAGCTGTTTTTT. Encoded protein: CASSYSGAGVAGELFF.

The CDR3 loop reads CASKGYTNYGYTF. CDR3 in DNA: TGTGCCAGCAAGGGGTACACTAACTATGGCTACACCTTC. This rearrangement joins TRBV3-1 (or the pseudogene TRBV3-2) to TRBJ1-2; D possibly corresponds to TRBD1 (5 bases). The CDR3 has 13 amino acids. From germline, CDR1 is LGHDT and CDR2 YNNKEL (reference sequence). Trimming took 7 bases from V and 0 from J, leaving 9 bases between them.

This clone was detected only a few times. V usage is TRBV24-1 and J usage is TRBJ2-2; weak D call: TRBD1 (5 bases). CDR3 length: 15 amino acids. Per germline, CDR1 KGHDR and CDR2 SFDVKD. Trimming took off 4 bases at V and 0 bases at J, with 8 bases between the two ends. The CDR3 DNA sequence: TGTGCCACCAGTGACGACAGCGCGAACACCGGGGAGCTGTTTTTT. Encoded protein: CATSDDSANTGELFF.

The chain joins TRBV5-4 to TRBJ1-2; 7 positions agree with TRBD1. The CDR3 contains 15 residues. Looked up from germline, CDR1 is SGHNT and CDR2 is YYREEE (reference sequence). V gave up 4 bases and J gave up 8 bases; unmatched junction bases: 14. DNA for the CDR3: TGTGCCAGCAGCCCGGACGGGACAGCCGTTAGAGGCTACACCTTC. Its translation: CASSPDGTAVRGYTF.

This clone was seen more than once but under ten times. The chain has TRBV7-6 and TRBJ2-2, with TRBD2 identical over 8 bases. The CDR3 totals 15 residues. J lost 0 bases, V lost 5 bases, and 2 bases had no gene match. Germline V gives CDR1 SGHVS, CDR2 FNYEAQ. For the CDR3, the DNA is TGTGCCAGCAGCCCGACTAGCGCGAACACCGGGGAGCTGTTTTTT. Translation gives CASSPTSANTGELFF.

This chain uses TRBV7-9 with TRBJ1-6, with a weak D call TRBD1 (6 bases). With 5 bases removed from V and 10 bases from J, the gap between germline ends came to 12 bases. Germline values: CDR1 SEHNR, CDR2 FQNEAQ (reference sequence). This CDR3 has 13 residues. The CDR3 spells CASSADQGSPLHF. CDR3 bases: TGTGCCAGCAGCGCGGACCAGGGGTCACCCCTCCACTTT.

The chain combines TRBV7-2 with TRBJ1-6; TRBD1 matches 12 bases. The CDR3 runs 15 residues. CDR1 is SGHTA and CDR2 is FQGNSA in the germline V gene. V lost 5 bases, J lost 10 bases, and 6 bases stayed unmatched. This chain's CDR3 is CASSPLGTGGSPLHF. CDR3 in DNA: TGTGCCAGCAGCCCGTTAGGGACAGGGGGCTCACCCCTCCACTTT.

CDR3 region: CASSPGGVSYYEQYF. The DNA for the CDR3 is TGTGCCAGCAGCCCAGGGGGCGTTTCCTACTACGAGCAGTACTTC. The genes are TRBV7-6 and TRBJ2-7; TRBD1 agrees at 8 bases. V was clipped by 5 bases and J by 3 bases; unmatched bases: 9. Germline-derived CDR1 and CDR2 are SGHVS and FNYEAQ. The CDR3 length is 15 residues.

V is TRBV4-3 and J is TRBJ2-1; 7 bases match TRBD1. The ends lost 1 base at V and 7 bases at J; junction bases unmatched: 7. CDR1 and CDR2 from the germline V gene are LGHNA and YSLEER. This CDR3 region has 15 residues. The DNA for the CDR3 is TGCGCCAGCAGCCAAGGTAGGGGGCGCGGGAATGAGCAGTTCTTC. This sequence encodes CASSQGRGRGNEQFF.

This clone has just one count. The chain combines TRBV9 with TRBJ1-1; D unclear. The germline V and J ends were trimmed by 0 bases and 5 bases, with 14 bases remaining between them. The CDR3 sequence is 15 residues long. The germline CDR1 and CDR2 sequences are SGDLS and YYNGEE. DNA of the CDR3: TGTGCCAGCAGCGTAGATCCTCATTCGGGAACTGAAGCTTTCTTT. Encoded protein: CASSVDPHSGTEAFF.

The rearrangement links TRBV29-1 to TRBJ2-3, with a possible D match to TRBD2 (6 bases). The CDR3 contains 15 residues. Germline-derived CDR1 and CDR2 are SQVTM and ANQGSEA. V was shortened by 4 bases and J by 0 bases, with 14 bases between the two germline ends. The CDR3 spells CSVVSSAKSTDTQYF. The CDR3 DNA sequence: TGCAGCGTTGTTTCTAGCGCGAAAAGCACAGATACGCAGTATTTT.

J is TRBJ2-7 and V is TRBV5-1; 9 positions match TRBD1. Germline V gene data show CDR1 as SGHRS and CDR2 as YFSETQ. V shed 2 bases and J 6 bases; nucleotides not matched to a gene: 6. The CDR3 is 14 amino acids. CDR3 sequence reads: CASSLRDRDIEQYF. The CDR3 coding sequence is TGCGCCAGCAGCTTAAGGGACAGGGATATCGAGCAGTACTTC.

This clone was counted a single time. The rearrangement uses TRBV25-1 and TRBJ1-6, with D maybe TRBD1 (6 bases). The CDR3 runs to 15 residues. CDR1 is MGHDK, CDR2 SYGVNS, per germline. The V gene lost 5 bases and the J gene lost 10 bases, with 18 bases spanning the gap. The CDR3 DNA reads TGTGCCAGCAGTTGGGGGCCGGGTCCGGGGTCACCCCTCCACTTT. Protein: CASSWGPGPGSPLHF.